A selection of T cell receptor beta chains follows, all from one sample in a study of blood T cells in healthy people across ages. TCRdb reprocessed the 5' RACE reads with MiXCR, giving one entry per CDR3 protein. The profile shows about 640,000 distinct CDR3 sequences, 58% of them singletons. The sample consisted of blood. Receptors originate from a man in his sixties in good health. Both conserved end residues are part of each CDR3. A D gene is named only where the DNA matches it firmly. Clone size is stated in some rows and not others, as once, few, many or a class when expanded.

length | J | V | D | size | DNA | CDR3
14 | TRBJ1-1 | TRBV12-3/TRBV12-4 | - | - | TGTGCCAGCAGTGTACTGGGGATGAACACTGAAGCTTTCTTT | CASSVLGMNTEAFF
19 | TRBJ2-4 | TRBV5-6 | - | - | TGTGCCAGCAGCTTGGCGCGGACATTGCACCCAGACGCCAAAAACATTCAGTACTTC | CASSLARTLHPDAKNIQYF
15 | TRBJ2-2 | TRBV3-1 | TRBD1 | - | TGTGCCAGCAGCCTGGGGACAGGGGGTCCCGGGGAGCTGTTTTTT | CASSLGTGGPGELFF
14 | TRBJ1-4 | TRBV7-9 | - | - | TGTGCCAGCAGTCACACAGCAACTAATGAAAAACTGTTTTTT | CASSHTATNEKLFF
13 | TRBJ2-5 | TRBV12-3/TRBV12-4 | - | - | TGTGCCAGCAGTTTAGTTAGCGAAGAGGCCCAGTACTTC | CASSLVSEEAQYF
13 | TRBJ1-2 | TRBV11-1 | TRBD1 | - | TGTGCCAGTAGCTTAAGGGACAGCTATGGCTACACCTTC | CASSLRDSYGYTF
14 | TRBJ1-2 | TRBV11-2 | TRBD1 | once | TGTGCCAGCAGCGCCGGGACAGGGGGCGAGGGCTACACCTTC | CASSAGTGGEGYTF
21 | TRBJ1-5 | TRBV4-2 | TRBD1 | - | TGTGCCAGCAGCCAAGATTATTACCCGGACAGGGGAAGGACCAGCAATCAGCCCCAGCATTTT | CASSQDYYPDRGRTSNQPQHF
15 | TRBJ2-5 | TRBV5-1 | TRBD1 | - | TGCGCCAGCAGCACACCAGGGGGAACAGGAGAGACCCAGTACTTC | CASSTPGGTGETQYF
15 | TRBJ2-5 | TRBV7-9 | - | few | TGTGCCAGCACCCCGCTTCTGGGGGCGGAGGAGACCCAGTACTTC | CASTPLLGAEETQYF
13 | TRBJ2-1 | TRBV5-1 | - | few | TGCGCCAGCAGCTTAGACCTCGTCTATGAGCAGTTCTTC | CASSLDLVYEQFF
15 | TRBJ2-1 | TRBV4-1 | - | few | TGCGCCAGCAGCCAAGGGGTACAGGGCTACAATGAGCAGTTCTTC | CASSQGVQGYNEQFF
16 | TRBJ2-7 | TRBV2 | TRBD1 | - | TGTGCCAGCAGTGAAGCGCGGGACAGGAGCTCCTACGAGCAGTACTTC | CASSEARDRSSYEQYF
15 | TRBJ2-1 | TRBV9 | TRBD1 | few | TGTGCCAGCAGCGTCCGCGGGGACAGGGGGATCGAGCAGTTCTTC | CASSVRGDRGIEQFF
15 | TRBJ1-2 | TRBV21-1 | - | - | TGTGCCAGCAGCAATGCGGGACAGGGGGCCTATGGCTACACCTTC | CASSNAGQGAYGYTF
16 | TRBJ2-5 | TRBV4-1 | TRBD2 | - | TGCGCCAGCAGCCAGTCAGTAGCGGGGGGCCAAGAGACCCAGTACTTC | CASSQSVAGGQETQYF
17 | TRBJ2-1 | TRBV4-1 | TRBD2 | few | TGCGCCAGCAGCCAAGAAGGGACTAGCGGGGTGTGGAATGAGCAGTTCTTC | CASSQEGTSGVWNEQFF
16 | TRBJ1-1 | TRBV5-5 | - | - | TGTGCCAGCAGCTTAGTCCCGGAAGGGGGAAACACTGAAGCTTTCTTT | CASSLVPEGGNTEAFF
16 | TRBJ2-1 | TRBV7-9 | - | few | TGTGCCAGCAGCTTAGGGGAAGGAGGGAGGATCAATGAGCAGTTCTTC | CASSLGEGGRINEQFF
15 | TRBJ1-4 | TRBV5-6 | - | few | TGTGCCAGCAGCTTTCAACACCTTTTAAATGAAAAACTGTTTTTT | CASSFQHLLNEKLFF
16 | TRBJ2-1 | TRBV4-1 | TRBD2 | many | TGCGCCAGCAGCCGACATCAATCGGGGGGATACAATGAGCAGTTCTTC | CASSRHQSGGYNEQFF
15 | TRBJ2-3 | TRBV29-1 | - | - | TGCAGCGTTGAAGGCGGTCTGCCCACTTCAGATACGCAGTATTTT | CSVEGGLPTSDTQYF
18 | TRBJ2-1 | TRBV18 | TRBD2 | - | TGTGCCAGCTCACAAATCCGGGGGGGCCCGAGCTCCTACAATGAGCAGTTCTTC | CASSQIRGGPSSYNEQFF
15 | TRBJ2-7 | TRBV28 | TRBD2 | once | TGTGCCAGCAGTTTTGCCTCTACTAGCGGGGATGAGCAGTACTTC | CASSFASTSGDEQYF
13 | TRBJ1-6 | TRBV6-1 | - | - | TGTGCCAGCAGTGAGCAGAATAATTCACCCCTCCACTTT | CASSEQNNSPLHF
15 | TRBJ2-7 | TRBV27 | - | - | TGTGCCAGCAGTGCCGACAGGAGACGCTCCTACGAGCAGTACTTC | CASSADRRRSYEQYF
17 | TRBJ2-1 | TRBV7-2 | TRBD1 | few | TGTGCCAGCAGCGTAAGGCTTCCGACAGGGTCCTACAATGAGCAGTTCTTC | CASSVRLPTGSYNEQFF
14 | TRBJ2-2 | TRBV12-3/TRBV12-4 | TRBD2 | - | TGTGCCAGCAGTTTAAGGACTAGCGGCGGGGAGCTGTTTTTT | CASSLRTSGGELFF
12 | TRBJ1-2 | TRBV4-1 | - | few | TGCGCCAGCAGCCAAGGGCGGGCTGGCTACACCTTC | CASSQGRAGYTF
14 | TRBJ2-1 | TRBV12-3/TRBV12-4 | - | many | TGTGCCAGCAGTGCACCCCTAACCCGCGATGAGCAGTTCTTC | CASSAPLTRDEQFF
20 | TRBJ2-7 | TRBV4-1 | - | - | TGCGCCAGCAGCCAGGGGGTACAAAGGGGGAGGGGGACAGTTACATACGAGCAGTACTTC | CASSQGVQRGRGTVTYEQYF
14 | TRBJ2-2 | TRBV9 | - | - | TGTGCCAGCAGCGCCCCGAAGAACACCGGGGAGCTGTTTTTT | CASSAPKNTGELFF
17 | TRBJ1-1 | TRBV5-1 | TRBD1 | - | TGCGCCAGCAGCTTGGACAACCCGGGACAGTGGAACACTGAAGCTTTCTTT | CASSLDNPGQWNTEAFF
14 | TRBJ1-5 | TRBV6-2/TRBV6-3 | TRBD1 | - | TGTGCCAGCGGCTCAGGGGGCTACAATCAGCCCCAGCATTTT | CASGSGGYNQPQHF